These T cell receptor beta chains were read from a single sample in a study of cytomegalovirus exposure and HLA in healthy donors. Measured with immunoSEQ multiplex PCR; TCRdb has only the in-frame clones, and not every one. In the table there are some 150,000 clones, about three quarters of which are singletons. The specimen sequenced was PBMCs. The receptors stem from a man in his late teens or twenties in good health and CMV-seronegative. The CDR3 runs from the conserved cysteine through the conserved F or W.

V gene: TRBV30; CDR3 protein: CAWSPLYGYTF
V gene: TRBV7-9; CDR3 protein: CASSAYRGNTDTQYF
V gene: TRBV28; CDR3 protein: CASSETSGSAWNEQYF
V gene: TRBV7-9; CDR3 protein: CAGQGAETQYF
V gene: TRBV14; CDR3 protein: CASSQDLSPGYSYEQYF
V gene: TRBV19; CDR3 protein: CASTGIPGNTIYF
V gene: TRBV28; CDR3 protein: CASSLRVSYEQYF
V gene: TRBV11-3; CDR3 protein: CASSYIAGQTQYF
V gene: TRBV19; CDR3 protein: CASSADRQETQYF
V gene: TRBV11-2; CDR3 protein: CASSLDRSQPQHF
V gene: TRBV19; CDR3 protein: CASTPRGSATNEKLFF
V gene: TRBV10-1; CDR3 protein: CASRTETGELFF
V gene: TRBV30; CDR3 protein: CAWGQDYNQPQHF
V gene: TRBV28; CDR3 protein: CASLKDKGTYEQYF
V gene: TRBV6-5; CDR3 protein: CASSYDRGNTIYF
V gene: TRBV23-1; CDR3 protein: CASSHHRQGPQETQYF
V gene: TRBV28; CDR3 protein: CASRRDRGQETQYF
V gene: TRBV19; CDR3 protein: CASSITGGDEKLFF
V gene: TRBV4-2; CDR3 protein: CASSQEPGTGVKEQYF
V gene: TRBV19; CDR3 protein: CASRVRGVNTEAFF
V gene: TRBV28; CDR3 protein: CAAAGAYNEQFF
V gene: TRBV2; CDR3 protein: CASSWVTAQGPQHF
V gene: TRBV18; CDR3 protein: CASSPGGGANDGYTF
V gene: TRBV6-6; CDR3 protein: CASTDQRRNEKLFF
V gene: TRBV19; CDR3 protein: CASSWGTGVLYNEQFF
V gene: TRBV7-3; CDR3 protein: CASSSQGAGADTQYF
V gene: TRBV5-4; CDR3 protein: CASSLWGTGGTEAFF
V gene: TRBV15; CDR3 protein: CATSRDVGAGNTIYF
V gene: TRBV2; CDR3 protein: CASISTLYGYTF
V gene: TRBV7-9; CDR3 protein: CASSLISGSGNTIYF
V gene: TRBV4-1; CDR3 protein: CASSSGQGPLGEQYF
V gene: TRBV5-4; CDR3 protein: CASSLPGQGQNTEAFF
V gene: TRBV11-1; CDR3 protein: CASSSRGYEQYF
V gene: TRBV6-5; CDR3 protein: CASSYSKGGATSYTF
V gene: TRBV5-1; CDR3 protein: CASSAGTLNSPLHF
V gene: TRBV7-9; CDR3 protein: CASRRQGGRTDTQYF
V gene: TRBV6-5; CDR3 protein: CASSSTYEQYF
V gene: TRBV30; CDR3 protein: CAWSRAGLAAHTDTQYF
V gene: TRBV6-4; CDR3 protein: CASSRDRGPTDTQYF
V gene: TRBV5-1; CDR3 protein: CASSPTEGLAKTLHSYNEQFF
V gene: TRBV25-1; CDR3 protein: CASSNSGTSHNEQFF
V gene: TRBV10-3; CDR3 protein: CAISDQGQGAGTQYF
V gene: TRBV6-5; CDR3 protein: CASSSRAYEQYF
V gene: TRBV4-1; CDR3 protein: CASSQDLRLASYNEQFF
V gene: TRBV10-3; CDR3 protein: CAISEGLGGCTF